The rows below give T cell receptor beta chains drawn from one sample of a study of T cell responses to AZD1222 COVID-19 vaccine. Libraries were prepared by immunoSEQ multiplex PCR; TCRdb keeps only in-frame clonotypes and omits some of them. The profile shows some 120,000 clones, 87% of them singletons. This specimen consisted of peripheral blood, obtained on day 0 of AZD1222 vaccination. These receptors were taken from an adult in good health. Each CDR3 is given with its conserved first and last residue. Each record gives: clone size, J gene, D gene, V gene, CDR3 protein, CDR3 DNA. D genes are given only for firm matches. For some rows the clone size is stated as once, few or many, or as a class when expanded; others skip it.

>-|TRBJ1-5|-|TRBV5-6
CASSLAGGPQHF
TGTGCCAGCAGCTTGGCTGGGGGGCCCCAGCATTTT
>-|TRBJ2-4|TRBD1|TRBV25-1
CASLETGINIQYF
TGTGCCAGCCTCGAGACAGGGATCAACATTCAGTACTTC
>-|TRBJ2-7|-|TRBV5-6
CASSLIGYEQYF
TGTGCCAGCAGCTTGATAGGCTACGAGCAGTACTTC
>-|TRBJ2-7|-|TRBV24-1
CATSDPRQGGPYEQYF
TGTGCCACCAGTGACCCACGGCAGGGAGGACCCTACGAGCAGTACTTC
>few|TRBJ2-3|-|TRBV24-1
CATSDSQTDTQYF
TGTGCCACCAGTGATTCCCAAACAGATACGCAGTATTTT
>-|TRBJ2-3|-|TRBV5-6
CASSLVWPENTDTQYF
TGTGCCAGCAGCTTGGTTTGGCCGGAAAACACAGATACGCAGTATTTT
>few|TRBJ1-5|-|TRBV5-1
CASSYDKNQPQHF
TGCGCCAGCAGTTACGACAAAAATCAGCCCCAGCATTTT
>-|TRBJ1-2|-|TRBV15
CATSREEGDGYTF
TGTGCCACCAGCAGAGAAGAGGGAGACGGCTACACCTTC
>-|TRBJ2-3|-|TRBV6-2/TRBV6-3
CASSYSMGRSVDTQYF
TGTGCCAGCAGTTACTCGATGGGTCGGTCAGTTGATACGCAGTATTTT
>-|TRBJ2-1|TRBD2|TRBV10-3
CATGTSTGDEQFF
TGTGCCACCGGGACTAGTACCGGGGATGAGCAGTTCTTC
>-|TRBJ1-1|-|TRBV4-2
CASSQSGLGAFF
TGTGCCAGCAGCCAAAGCGGTTTGGGAGCTTTCTTT
>-|TRBJ1-5|-|TRBV7-9
CASSAAGSLPQHF
TGTGCCAGCAGCGCGGCAGGGTCTCTGCCCCAGCATTTT
>-|TRBJ1-3|-|TRBV28
CASRSSGNTIYF
TGTGCCAGCAGATCCTCTGGAAACACCATATATTTT
>-|TRBJ1-1|-|TRBV9
CASSVEAVRLNTEAFF
TGTGCCAGCAGCGTAGAGGCGGTTAGGCTGAACACTGAAGCTTTCTTT
>-|TRBJ2-2|-|TRBV7-3
CASSLDSKTGELFF
TGTGCCAGCAGCTTAGACAGCAAAACCGGGGAGCTGTTTTTT
>-|TRBJ1-5|-|TRBV6-5
CATFRGGDQPQHF
TGTGCCACTTTTCGTGGGGGGGATCAGCCCCAGCATTTT
>-|TRBJ2-2|TRBD2|TRBV7-8
CATARGGLTGELFF
TGTGCCACCGCGCGGGGGGGCCTCACCGGGGAGCTGTTTTTT
>once|TRBJ1-1|-|TRBV6-2/TRBV6-3
CASSYRADYEAFF
TGTGCCAGCAGTTACCGGGCAGACTATGAAGCTTTCTTT
>-|TRBJ1-5|-|TRBV6-5
CASSLVSGDQPQHF
TGTGCCAGCAGTTTGGTGTCAGGGGATCAGCCCCAGCATTTT
>few|TRBJ2-2|TRBD2|TRBV4-1
CASSQGDYGDTGELFF
TGCGCCAGCAGCCAAGGGGACTACGGGGACACCGGGGAGCTGTTTTTT
>-|TRBJ1-5|-|TRBV19
CASSMGQGSNQPQHF
TGTGCCAGTAGTATGGGTCAAGGGAGCAATCAGCCCCAGCATTTT
>-|TRBJ1-4|TRBD1|TRBV30
CAWSVGGETNEKLFF
TGTGCCTGGAGTGTAGGGGGCGAAACTAATGAAAAACTGTTTTTT
>-|TRBJ2-5|-|TRBV10-3
CAISDGGNQETQYF
TGTGCCATCAGTGATGGCGGGAACCAAGAGACCCAGTACTTC
>-|TRBJ1-5|-|TRBV6-2/TRBV6-3
CASSYSMAGLPRNLNQPQHF
TGTGCCAGCAGTTACTCGATGGCTGGTTTACCCAGAAACCTTAATCAGCCCCAGCATTTT
>-|TRBJ1-1|-|TRBV11-2
CASSLDEGPEAFF
TGTGCCAGCAGCTTAGATGAGGGCCCTGAAGCTTTCTTT
>-|TRBJ1-6|-|TRBV18
CASSRRVTPTAPLHF
TGTGCCAGCTCACGCAGGGTAACTCCCACAGCACCCCTCCACTTT
>-|TRBJ2-1|-|TRBV7-2
CASSLLGSSELF
TGTGCCAGCAGTCTGCTGGGGTCTAGCGAACTCTTC
>few|TRBJ1-1|-|TRBV5-1
CASSLRENTEAFF
TGCGCCAGCAGCTTGAGAGAGAACACTGAAGCTTTCTTT
>-|TRBJ2-3|TRBD2|TRBV7-9
CASSLTSGGADTQYF
TGTGCCAGCAGCTTGACTAGCGGGGGGGCGGATACGCAGTATTTT
>-|TRBJ2-7|TRBD2|TRBV28
CASNSGWRGVPYEQYF
TGTGCCAGCAACTCCGGCTGGCGGGGGGTTCCCTACGAGCAGTACTTC
>-|TRBJ1-4|-|TRBV4-1
CASSLQANEKLFF
TGCGCCAGCAGCCTCCAGGCGAATGAAAAACTGTTTTTT
>-|TRBJ2-2|-|TRBV21-1
CASSKLRQRGSNTGELFF
TGTGCCAGCAGCAAACTTCGCCAGCGGGGGTCGAACACCGGGGAGCTGTTTTTT
>-|TRBJ2-7|-|TRBV9
CASSRGAGEQYF
TGTGCCAGCAGCCGGGGGGCTGGAGAGCAGTACTTC
>-|TRBJ1-1|-|TRBV28
CASSSGGSDEAFF
TGTGCCAGCAGTTCGGGGGGAAGCGATGAAGCTTTCTTT
>-|TRBJ1-1|-|TRBV18
CASSSRDEGEAFF
TGTGCCAGCTCATCGCGGGACGAGGGTGAAGCTTTCTTT
>-|TRBJ1-4|-|TRBV5-6
CASSLVGASNEKLFF
TGTGCCAGCAGCTTGGTTGGGGCCTCTAATGAAAAACTGTTTTTT
>-|TRBJ1-2|-|TRBV27
CASSLSWSSGYTF
TGTGCCAGCAGTTTAAGCTGGAGTTCTGGCTACACCTTC
>once|TRBJ1-1|-|TRBV19
CASSQTGRIDTEAFF
TGTGCCAGTAGCCAAACAGGGAGGATAGACACTGAAGCTTTCTTT
>-|TRBJ1-5|-|TRBV12-3/TRBV12-4
CASRQDGDQPQHF
TGTGCCAGCCGACAGGATGGGGATCAGCCCCAGCATTTT
>-|TRBJ2-7|TRBD2|TRBV30
CAWSGLVGDYEQYF
TGTGCCTGGAGCGGACTAGTAGGAGACTACGAGCAGTACTTC
>-|TRBJ1-4|-|TRBV5-5
CASSLLGGEKLFF
TGTGCCAGCAGCTTGTTAGGAGGTGAAAAACTGTTTTTT
>-|TRBJ1-5|-|TRBV28
CASVRGMRQPQHF
TGTGCCAGCGTTAGGGGGATGCGTCAGCCCCAGCATTTT
>-|TRBJ1-6|TRBD1|TRBV24-1
CATSGDREGSPLHF
TGTGCCACCAGTGGGGACAGGGAGGGTTCACCCCTCCACTTT
>-|TRBJ1-2|-|TRBV19
CASTGRGSSNYGYTF
TGTGCCAGTACCGGTCGGGGCTCTTCTAACTATGGCTACACCTTC
>-|TRBJ2-7|TRBD1|TRBV29-1
CSVGQASYEQYF
TGCAGCGTGGGACAGGCTTCCTACGAGCAGTACTTC
>-|TRBJ1-4|TRBD1|TRBV6-5
CASSSPRTGRDEKLFF
TGTGCCAGCAGTTCCCCCAGGACAGGGAGAGACGAAAAACTGTTTTTT
>-|TRBJ1-2|TRBD1|TRBV2
CASRDRGHNYGYTF
TGTGCCAGCAGAGACAGGGGACACAACTATGGCTACACCTTC
>-|TRBJ2-7|TRBD2|TRBV5-4
CASSLGLAGVYEQYF
TGTGCCAGCAGCTTGGGACTAGCGGGGGTCTACGAGCAGTACTTC
>-|TRBJ1-4|-|TRBV15
CATSGGRGSSNEKLFF
TGTGCCACCAGCGGTGGGCGGGGGTCTTCTAATGAAAAACTGTTTTTT